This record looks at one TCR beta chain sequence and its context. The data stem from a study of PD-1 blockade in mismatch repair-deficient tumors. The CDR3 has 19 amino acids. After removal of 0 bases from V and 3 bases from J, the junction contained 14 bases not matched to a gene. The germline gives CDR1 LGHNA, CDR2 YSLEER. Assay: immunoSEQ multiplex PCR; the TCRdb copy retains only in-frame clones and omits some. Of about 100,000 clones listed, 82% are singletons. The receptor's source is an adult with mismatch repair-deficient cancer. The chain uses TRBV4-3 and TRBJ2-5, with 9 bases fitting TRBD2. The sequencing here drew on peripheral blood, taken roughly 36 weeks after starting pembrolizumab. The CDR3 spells CASSQESTVGLAGEETQYF. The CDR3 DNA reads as TGCGCCAGCAGCCAAGAAAGCACCGTCGGGTTAGCGGGAGAAGAGACCCAGTACTTC.